These 21 T cell receptor beta chains were sequenced from one sample in a study of blood T cell repertoires in COVID-19 (dated by TCRdb to 2019 to 2021). The receptor library was made with the immunoSEQ multiplex PCR assay. Here the immuneACCESS table is served through TCRdb, limited to in-frame sequences with V and J called. Missing clones are a known gap in these copies; in checked studies unresolved V genes cover under half, and the rest lacks a known reason. The sample has 95,000 to 150,000 clones on record, over 70% of them singletons. Approximately 2.4% of the sample lies in the top ten. Material for sequencing was peripheral blood. These receptors came from a man between 65 and 85 years old with acute or convalescent COVID-19.

J is TRBJ1-1 and V is TRBV10-3; perhaps TRBD1 as D (5 bases). This CDR3 contains 17 residues. V lost 0 bases, J lost 2 bases, and 16 bases lay in between. Germline V gene data show CDR1 as ENHRY and CDR2 as SYGVKD. This CDR3 is CAISESGRGFGNTEAFF. In nucleotides, the CDR3 is TGTGCCATCAGTGAGTCTGGGAGGGGCTTTGGTAACACTGAAGCTTTCTTT.

This chain connects TRBV10-1 to TRBJ1-2, with D unresolved. The germline gives CDR1 WNHNN, CDR2 SYGVQD (reference sequence). V was cut by 9 bases and J by 5 bases, with 25 bases left in between. The CDR3 is 16 amino acids. Written as DNA, the CDR3 is TGCGCCAGATACGACCCAAGGAGCGAGGGATGGTATGGCTACACCTTC. It codes for CARYDPRSEGWYGYTF.

This clone has only one observation. CDR3 sequence (DNA): TGCAGCGCGACCGGGACATTCACTGAAGCTTTCTTT. Protein: CSATGTFTEAFF. The rearrangement links TRBV29-1 to TRBJ1-1; maybe TRBD1 (6 bases). Germline loops: CDR1 SQVTM, CDR2 ANQGSEA. Trimming pared 7 bases from V and 4 bases from J, leaving 13 bases between. This CDR3 is 12 amino acids long.

The chain is built from TRBV7-3 and TRBJ1-3, with D perhaps TRBD1 (5 bases). Trimming removed 3 bases at V and 3 bases at J, with 9 bases between. Per the germline V gene, CDR1 is SGHTA and CDR2 is FQGTGA. CDR3 length: 14 amino acids. DNA of the CDR3: TGTGCCAGCAGCTTGGGGGGGAATGGAAACACCATATATTTT. Protein sequence: CASSLGGNGNTIYF.

This clone was recorded a few times. The chain combines TRBV2 with TRBJ1-6; the D is unclear. The CDR3 has 14 amino acids. CDR1 SNHLY and CDR2 FYNNEI come from the germline V gene. Trimming left V 2 bases short and J 6 bases short, with 8 bases between. The CDR3 sequence: CASSELSSNSPLHF. The DNA for the CDR3 is TGTGCCAGCAGTGAATTATCTTCTAATTCACCCCTCCACTTT. The whole variable domain, filled in from reference TRBV2 and TRBJ1-6, reads EPEVTQTPSHQVTQMGQEVILRCVPISNHLYFYWYRQILGQKVEFLVSFYNNEISEKSEIFDDQFSVERPDGSNFTLKIRSTKLEDSAMYFCASSELSSNSPLHFGNGTRLTVT.

The rearrangement links TRBV9 to TRBJ2-7; D is perhaps TRBD2 (5 bases). V shed 4 bases and J shed 7 bases, with 18 bases lying between them. Germline lookup yields CDR1 SGDLS and CDR2 YYNGEE. CDR3 length equals 14 residues. This CDR3 is CASSPHPGSGEQYF. In DNA form, the CDR3 reads TGTGCCAGCAGCCCGCACCCGGGATCTGGGGAGCAGTACTTC.

This chain links TRBV5-1 with TRBJ1-1; 10 bases are a match to TRBD1. The CDR3 has 15 amino acids. Looked up from germline, CDR1 is SGHRS and CDR2 is YFSETQ. V dropped 9 bases and J dropped 7; count of bases not matched to a gene: 15. In DNA form, the CDR3 reads TGCGCCACCAGGGACAGGGGCTTCGGTAGTGGTGAAGCTTTCTTT. Residues: CATRDRGFGSGEAFF.

For the CDR3, the DNA is TGTGCCAGCAGCTTAGGGCTAGCCGATGAGCAGTTCTTC. Amino acid sequence: CASSLGLADEQFF. The J gene is TRBJ2-1, the V gene TRBV7-2, with a weak D call TRBD2 (5 bases). Trimming stripped 1 base from V and 8 bases from J, with 9 bases between. The CDR3 totals 13 residues. Per the germline V gene, CDR1 is SGHTA and CDR2 is FQGNSA.

This sequence joins TRBV19 and TRBJ1-1; no clear D. CDR1 is LNHDA and CDR2 is SQIVND in the germline V gene (reference sequence). The CDR3 extends over 12 amino acids. V was trimmed by 0 bases and J by 5 bases, leaving 4 bases between them. CDR3 region: CASSIDQTEAFF. The CDR3 nucleotides read TGTGCCAGTAGTATAGATCAGACTGAAGCTTTCTTT. Based on the CDR3 plus reference TRBV19 and TRBJ1-1, the full variable domain is DGGITQSPKYLFRKEGQNVTLSCEQNLNHDAMYWYRQDPGQGLRLIYYSQIVNDFQKGDIAEGYSVSREKKESFPLTVTSAQKNPTAFYLCASSIDQTEAFFGQGTRLTVV.

The chain uses TRBV2 and TRBJ1-4; 7 nucleotides line up with TRBD1. V gave up 6 bases and J gave up 7 bases; unmatched junction bases: 14. Looked up from germline, CDR1 is SNHLY and CDR2 is FYNNEI. The CDR3 contains 16 residues. The CDR3 DNA sequence: TGTGCCAGCAGATCTTCCAACAGGGGTTTGTCTGAAAAACTGTTTTTT. Its translation: CASRSSNRGLSEKLFF.

This rearrangement joins TRBV4-3 to TRBJ1-3; no clear D. Trimming took 0 bases from V and 2 from J, leaving 11 bases between them. This CDR3 comprises 16 residues. Germline V gene lookup returns CDR1 LGHNA and CDR2 YSLEER. This CDR3 reads CASSQDTQTAGNTIYF. The CDR3 DNA sequence: TGCGCCAGCAGCCAAGATACACAGACCGCTGGAAACACCATATATTTT.

V gene TRBV7-9 combines with J gene TRBJ1-1; D might be TRBD1 (6 bases). The CDR3 runs to 15 residues. Looked up from germline, CDR1 is SEHNR and CDR2 is FQNEAQ (reference sequence). V was clipped by 6 bases and J by 6 bases, with 20 bases between them. The CDR3 here is CASSRPTGSGAEAFF. Here the CDR3 DNA reads TGTGCCAGCAGTCGCCCTACAGGGTCGGGTGCTGAAGCTTTCTTT.

The V and J genes are TRBV7-2 and TRBJ2-5; 8 bases line up with TRBD2. The germline V gene encodes CDR1 SGHTA and CDR2 FQGNSA. This CDR3 comprises 13 residues. V shed 6 bases, J shed 3 bases, and the junction held 3 bases outside the gene matches. In DNA form, the CDR3 reads TGTGCCAGCAGATTTAGCGGGGAAGAGACCCAGTACTTC. It translates to CASRFSGEETQYF. The variable domain in full, with the rest retrieved from reference TRBV7-2 and TRBJ2-5, is GAGVSQSPSNKVTEKGKDVELRCDPISGHTALYWYRQSLGQGLEFLIYFQGNSAPDKSGLPSDRFSAERTGGSVSTLTIQRTQQEDSAVYLCASRFSGEETQYFGPGTRLLVL.

The gene calls are TRBV13 and TRBJ2-7; 8 nucleotides line up with TRBD2. Trimming cost V 2 bases and J 0 bases; bases outside gene matches: 9. The CDR3 totals 17 residues. In germline, CDR1 is PRHDT, CDR2 FYEKMQ (reference sequence). CDR3 in amino acids: CASSLTSGGAPSYEQYF. CDR3 DNA: TGTGCCAGCAGCTTAACATCGGGGGGGGCCCCCTCCTACGAGCAGTACTTC.

This clone showed up just once. The CDR3 sequence: CASSLRKGAIQYF. CDR3 coding DNA: TGTGCCAGCAGCTTAAGGAAGGGGGCCATTCAGTACTTC. The genes are TRBV7-2 and TRBJ2-4; 7 bases map to TRBD1. Germline CDR1 and CDR2: SGHTA and FQGNSA. After removal of 2 bases from V and 9 bases from J, the junction contained 4 bases not matched to a gene. The CDR3 has 13 residues. Supplemented by reference TRBV7-2 and TRBJ2-4, the full variable domain reads GAGVSQSPSNKVTEKGKDVELRCDPISGHTALYWYRQSLGQGLEFLIYFQGNSAPDKSGLPSDRFSAERTGGSVSTLTIQRTQQEDSAVYLCASSLRKGAIQYFGAGTRLSVL.

The rearrangement links TRBV7-2 to TRBJ1-2; possible D gene TRBD1, 6 bases. CDR1 and CDR2 (germline): SGHTA, FQGNSA. CDR3 length: 14 amino acids. Trimming took 6 bases from V and 0 from J, leaving 11 bases between them. CDR3 nucleotides: TGTGCCAGCAGGTTTACAGGGTCTAACTATGGCTACACCTTC. It encodes CASRFTGSNYGYTF.

The CDR3 spells CASSRDRDRAFSPLHF. The CDR3 coding sequence is TGCGCCAGCAGCCGAGACCGGGACAGGGCTTTTTCACCCCTCCACTTT. The chain is built from TRBV4-3 and TRBJ1-6; 9 nucleotides match TRBD1. Germline V lookup: CDR1 LGHNA, CDR2 YSLEER. CDR3 length: 16 amino acids. V trimming: 4 bases; J trimming: 9 bases; junction bases outside the gene matches: 10.

This chain joins TRBV7-2 and TRBJ1-6; D gene ambiguous. V gave up 3 bases and J gave up 9 bases, with 15 bases separating them. CDR3 size: 15 residues. Germline CDR1 and CDR2: SGHTA and FQGNSA. The CDR3 DNA sequence: TGTGCCAGCAGCTTTGACGCGGGCCGGGGTTCACCCCTCCACTTT. Translated, it gives CASSFDAGRGSPLHF. The full variable domain, rest sourced from reference TRBV7-2 and TRBJ1-6, is GAGVSQSPSNKVTEKGKDVELRCDPISGHTALYWYRQSLGQGLEFLIYFQGNSAPDKSGLPSDRFSAERTGGSVSTLTIQRTQQEDSAVYLCASSFDAGRGSPLHFGNGTRLTVT.

The chain is built from TRBV5-1 and TRBJ2-3; D unclear. CDR3 length: 14 residues. Trimming pared 6 bases from V and 0 bases from J, leaving 11 bases between. Germline CDR1 SGHRS, CDR2 YFSETQ. CDR3 in DNA: TGCGCCAGCACGAGGCTTCCTAGCACAGATACGCAGTATTTT. Translation: CASTRLPSTDTQYF.

This clone has a single count. This chain links TRBV7-2 with TRBJ2-5; 7 positions match TRBD1. This CDR3 comprises 15 residues. Germline CDR1 and CDR2: SGHTA and FQGNSA. Germline trimming cut 2 bases from V and 2 bases from J; bases unmatched to any gene: 5. The CDR3 loop is CASSLFGTDQETQYF. The CDR3 DNA sequence: TGTGCCAGCAGCTTATTCGGGACAGATCAAGAGACCCAGTACTTC.

The rearrangement uses TRBV7-2 and TRBJ1-4; no definite D call. CDR1 is SGHTA and CDR2 is FQGNSA in the germline V gene. The V end lost 5 bases, the J end lost 1 base, and 11 bases lay between the germline ends. The CDR3 runs 15 residues. The CDR3 bases are TGTGCCAGCAGCGAGGCCCTTGGAACTAATGAAAAACTGTTTTTT. The encoded protein is CASSEALGTNEKLFF.